This T cell receptor (beta chain) was identified during a study of early T cells in non-severe SARS-CoV-2 infection. Study background: The chains were unpaired, and the sequenced material was bulk RNA from unsorted whole blood.

Details on this clonotype: Antigen specificity is unknown.

Study-wide findings and caveats: Database matching using VDJdb favored anti-spike CD8 responses, with private and CD4 specificities left missing.

Individual cDNA molecules each received unique molecular identifiers attached to them. Via MiXCR, TCRdb re-called the 5' RACE reads, giving one row per CDR3 protein. The sample yields about 77,000 distinct CDR3 sequences, about 16% seen once. The receptor was derived from an adult who was a healthcare worker with PCR-confirmed SARS-CoV-2 infection or an uninfected control (not recorded which). The sample consisted of whole blood.

The CDR3 nucleotides read TGTGCCAGCAGCTTAGTGGGGCAGTTACAAGAGACCCAGTACTTC. Translation: CASSLVGQLQETQYF. The J gene is TRBJ2-5, the V gene TRBV11-2; TRBD1 is a possible D gene (5 bases). The V gene's germline CDR1 is SGHAT and CDR2 FQNNGV. The CDR3 covers 15 residues. Deletions cut 1 base from V and 2 bases from J, with 11 bases between.